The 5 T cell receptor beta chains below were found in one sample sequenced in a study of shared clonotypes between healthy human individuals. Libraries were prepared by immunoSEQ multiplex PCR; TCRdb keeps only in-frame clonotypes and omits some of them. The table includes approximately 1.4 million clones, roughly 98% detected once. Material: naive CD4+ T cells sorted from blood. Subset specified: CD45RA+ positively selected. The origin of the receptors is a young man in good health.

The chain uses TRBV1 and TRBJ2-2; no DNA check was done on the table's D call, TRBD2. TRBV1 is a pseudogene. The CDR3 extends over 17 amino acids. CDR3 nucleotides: TGCACCAGCAGCCAAGAGCCGACTAGCGGGAGAAGCGGGGAGCTGTTTTTT. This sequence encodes CTSSQEPTSGRSGELFF.

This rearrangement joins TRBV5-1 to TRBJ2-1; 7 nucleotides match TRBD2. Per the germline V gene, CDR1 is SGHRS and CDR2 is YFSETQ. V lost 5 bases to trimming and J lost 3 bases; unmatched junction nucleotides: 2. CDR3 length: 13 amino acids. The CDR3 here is CASSWDYYNEQFF. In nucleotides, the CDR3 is TGCGCCAGCAGTTGGGACTACTACAATGAGCAGTTCTTC.

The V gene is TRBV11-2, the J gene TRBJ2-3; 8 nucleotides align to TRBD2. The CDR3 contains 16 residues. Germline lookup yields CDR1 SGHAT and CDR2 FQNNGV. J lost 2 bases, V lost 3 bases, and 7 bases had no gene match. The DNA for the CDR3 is TGTGCCAGCAGCTTGGTAATAGCGGGGAACACAGATACGCAGTATTTT. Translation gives CASSLVIAGNTDTQYF.

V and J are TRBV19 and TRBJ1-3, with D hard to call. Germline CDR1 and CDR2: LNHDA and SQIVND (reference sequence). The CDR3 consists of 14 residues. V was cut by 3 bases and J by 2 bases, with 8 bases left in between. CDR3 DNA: TGTGCCAGTAGTATCCGGGCAACTGGAAACACCATATATTTT. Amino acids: CASSIRATGNTIYF.

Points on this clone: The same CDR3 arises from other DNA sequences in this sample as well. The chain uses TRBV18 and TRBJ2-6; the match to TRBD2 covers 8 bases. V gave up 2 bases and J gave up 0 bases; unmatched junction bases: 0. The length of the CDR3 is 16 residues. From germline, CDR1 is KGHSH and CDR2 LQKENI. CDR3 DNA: TGTGCCAGCTCACCAAGCGGGGGCTCTGGGGCCAACGTCCTGACTTTC. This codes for CASSPSGGSGANVLTF.